The source of this TCR beta chain is a study of T cells expressing NK-cell markers. Looking at the study overall: Within the sequenced cohort of eight donors, seven exhibited HCMV seropositivity and one was seronegative.

Researchers built TCR beta cDNA using 5'RACE template switching with UMIs. TCRdb reprocessed the 5' RACE reads and stores each CDR3 protein as one record, lacking DNA. This listing includes about 550,000 distinct CDR3 sequences. The CDR3 sequence is 16 residues long. Germline loops: CDR1 SQVTM, CDR2 ANQGSEA. The source is a man aged 18 to 30 in good health. The chain combines TRBV29-1 with TRBJ1-2. Specimen: blood T cells: a sorted CD56 or NKG2C T cell subset, CD4+ or CD8+ T cells, or bulk PBMC T cells (not recorded which). The CDR3 sequence: CSVEAEGQVGNYGYTF.